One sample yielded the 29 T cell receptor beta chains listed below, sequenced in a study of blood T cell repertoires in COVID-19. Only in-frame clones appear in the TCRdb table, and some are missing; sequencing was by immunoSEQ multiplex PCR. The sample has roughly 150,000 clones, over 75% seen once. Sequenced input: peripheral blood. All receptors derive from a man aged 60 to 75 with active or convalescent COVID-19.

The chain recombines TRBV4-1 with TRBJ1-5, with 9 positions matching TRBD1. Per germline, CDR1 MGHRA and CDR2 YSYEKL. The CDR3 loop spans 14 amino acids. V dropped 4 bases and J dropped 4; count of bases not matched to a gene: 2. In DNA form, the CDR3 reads TGCGCCAGCAGCCCGGGACAGGGAAATCAGCCCCAGCATTTT. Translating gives CASSPGQGNQPQHF.

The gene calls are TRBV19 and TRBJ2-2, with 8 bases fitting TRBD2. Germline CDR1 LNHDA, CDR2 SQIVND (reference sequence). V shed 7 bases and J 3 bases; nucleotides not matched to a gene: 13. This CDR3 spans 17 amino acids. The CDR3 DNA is TGTGCCAGTACCCAAGCCGGGGGGGTAGACGACACCGGGGAGCTGTTTTTT. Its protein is CASTQAGGVDDTGELFF.

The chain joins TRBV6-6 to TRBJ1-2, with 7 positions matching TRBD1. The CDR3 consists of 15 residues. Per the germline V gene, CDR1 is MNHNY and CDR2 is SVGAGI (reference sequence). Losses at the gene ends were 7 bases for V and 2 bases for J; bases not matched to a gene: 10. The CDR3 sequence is CASILDPGQNYGYTF. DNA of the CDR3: TGTGCCAGCATTCTCGATCCGGGACAGAACTATGGCTACACCTTC.

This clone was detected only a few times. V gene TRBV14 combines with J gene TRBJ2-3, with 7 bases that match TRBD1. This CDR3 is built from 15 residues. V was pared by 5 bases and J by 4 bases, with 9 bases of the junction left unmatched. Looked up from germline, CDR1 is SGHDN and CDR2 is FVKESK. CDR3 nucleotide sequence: TGTGCCAGCAGCAAACAGGGGATGAAGTCAGATACGCAGTATTTT. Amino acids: CASSKQGMKSDTQYF.

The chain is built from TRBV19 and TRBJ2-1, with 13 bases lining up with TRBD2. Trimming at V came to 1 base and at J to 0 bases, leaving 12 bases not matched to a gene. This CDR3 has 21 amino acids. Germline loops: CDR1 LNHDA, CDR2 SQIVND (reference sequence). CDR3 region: CASSIGPPLAGGPGSYNEQFF. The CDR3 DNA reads TGTGCCAGTAGTATAGGTCCCCCACTAGCGGGAGGGCCTGGCTCCTACAATGAGCAGTTCTTC.

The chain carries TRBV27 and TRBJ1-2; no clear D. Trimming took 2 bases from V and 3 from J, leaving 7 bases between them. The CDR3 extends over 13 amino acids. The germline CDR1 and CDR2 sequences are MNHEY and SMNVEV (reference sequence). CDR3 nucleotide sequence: TGTGCCAGCAGTTTAAACACCCACTATGGCTACACCTTC. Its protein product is CASSLNTHYGYTF.

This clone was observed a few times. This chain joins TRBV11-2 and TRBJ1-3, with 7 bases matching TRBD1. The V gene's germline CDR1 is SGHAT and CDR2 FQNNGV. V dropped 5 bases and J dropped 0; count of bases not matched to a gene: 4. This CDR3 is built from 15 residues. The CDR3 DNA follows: TGTGCCAGCAGCATCGACAGGGCCTCTGGAAACACCATATATTTT. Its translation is CASSIDRASGNTIYF.

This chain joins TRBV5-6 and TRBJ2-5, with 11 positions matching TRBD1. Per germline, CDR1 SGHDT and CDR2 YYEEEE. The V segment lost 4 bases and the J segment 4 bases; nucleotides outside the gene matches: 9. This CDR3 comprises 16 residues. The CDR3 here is CASSRRPGTGGETQYF. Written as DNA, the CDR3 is TGTGCCAGCAGCCGACGCCCCGGGACAGGGGGAGAGACCCAGTACTTC.

CDR3 region: CATSRDDRGQETQYF. The DNA for the CDR3 is TGTGCCACCAGCAGAGACGACAGGGGCCAAGAGACCCAGTACTTC. The chain couples TRBV15 to TRBJ2-5, with 8 bases matching TRBD1. The CDR3 contains 15 residues. The trim removed 0 bases at V and 1 base at J, leaving 1 base unmatched. In germline, CDR1 is LNHNV, CDR2 YYDKDF (reference sequence).

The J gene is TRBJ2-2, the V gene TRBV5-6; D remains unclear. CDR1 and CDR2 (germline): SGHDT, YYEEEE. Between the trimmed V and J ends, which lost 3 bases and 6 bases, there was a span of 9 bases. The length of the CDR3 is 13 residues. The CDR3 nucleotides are TGTGCCAGCAGCTCCCGTTTCGCCGGGGAGCTGTTTTTT. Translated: CASSSRFAGELFF.

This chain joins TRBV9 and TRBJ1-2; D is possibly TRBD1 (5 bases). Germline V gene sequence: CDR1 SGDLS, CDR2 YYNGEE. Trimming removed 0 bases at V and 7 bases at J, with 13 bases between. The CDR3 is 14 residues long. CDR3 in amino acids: CASSVVEGLSGYTF. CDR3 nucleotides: TGTGCCAGCAGCGTAGTGGAGGGGCTCAGTGGCTACACCTTC.

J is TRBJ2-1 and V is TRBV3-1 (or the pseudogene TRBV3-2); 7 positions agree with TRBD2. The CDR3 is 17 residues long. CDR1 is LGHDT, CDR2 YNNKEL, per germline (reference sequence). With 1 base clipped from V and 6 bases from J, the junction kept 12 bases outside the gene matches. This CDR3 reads CASSQGRGGRVANEQFF. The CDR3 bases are TGTGCCAGCAGCCAAGGCCGCGGCGGGAGAGTTGCCAATGAGCAGTTCTTC.

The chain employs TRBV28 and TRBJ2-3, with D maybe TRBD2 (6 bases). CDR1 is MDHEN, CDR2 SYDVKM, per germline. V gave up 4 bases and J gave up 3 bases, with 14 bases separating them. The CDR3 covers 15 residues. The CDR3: CASSYQNGGTDTQYF. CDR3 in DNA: TGTGCCAGCAGTTATCAAAACGGGGGTACAGATACGCAGTATTTT.

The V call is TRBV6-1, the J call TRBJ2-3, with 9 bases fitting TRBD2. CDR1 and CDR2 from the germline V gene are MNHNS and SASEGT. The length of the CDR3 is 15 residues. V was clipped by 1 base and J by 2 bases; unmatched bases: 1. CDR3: CASSEEGLATDTQYF. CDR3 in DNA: TGTGCCAGCAGTGAAGAGGGACTAGCCACAGATACGCAGTATTTT.

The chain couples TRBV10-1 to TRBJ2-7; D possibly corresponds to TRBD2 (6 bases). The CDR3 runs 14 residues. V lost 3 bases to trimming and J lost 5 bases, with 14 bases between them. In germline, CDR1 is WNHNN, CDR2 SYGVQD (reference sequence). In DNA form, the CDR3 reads TGCGCCAGCAGTGATGGGGGGAGCCTCCACGAGCAGTACTTC. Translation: CASSDGGSLHEQYF.

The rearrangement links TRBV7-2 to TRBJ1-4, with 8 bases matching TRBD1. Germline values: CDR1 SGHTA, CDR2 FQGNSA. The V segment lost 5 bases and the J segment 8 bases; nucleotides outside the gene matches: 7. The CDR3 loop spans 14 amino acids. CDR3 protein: CASSRTTGGEKLFF. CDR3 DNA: TGTGCCAGCAGCCGTACAACAGGGGGGGAAAAACTGTTTTTT.

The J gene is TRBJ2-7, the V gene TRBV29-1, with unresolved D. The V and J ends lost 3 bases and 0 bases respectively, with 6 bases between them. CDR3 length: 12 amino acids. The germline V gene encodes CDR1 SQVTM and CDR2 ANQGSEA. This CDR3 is CSVDDNSYEQYF. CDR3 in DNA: TGCAGCGTTGATGACAACTCCTACGAGCAGTACTTC.

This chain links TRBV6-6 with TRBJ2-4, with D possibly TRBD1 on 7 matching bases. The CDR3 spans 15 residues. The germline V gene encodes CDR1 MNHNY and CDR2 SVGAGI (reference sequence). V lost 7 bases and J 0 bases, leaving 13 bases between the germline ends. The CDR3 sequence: CASTPGGLAKNIQYF. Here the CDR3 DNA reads TGTGCCAGCACTCCAGGGGGGTTAGCCAAAAACATTCAGTACTTC.

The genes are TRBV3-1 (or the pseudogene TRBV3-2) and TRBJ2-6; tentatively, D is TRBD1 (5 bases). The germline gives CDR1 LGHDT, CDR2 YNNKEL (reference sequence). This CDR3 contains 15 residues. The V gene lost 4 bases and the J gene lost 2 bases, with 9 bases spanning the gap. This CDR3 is CASSPRATGANVLTF. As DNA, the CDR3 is TGTGCCAGCAGCCCCAGGGCCACTGGGGCCAACGTCCTGACTTTC.

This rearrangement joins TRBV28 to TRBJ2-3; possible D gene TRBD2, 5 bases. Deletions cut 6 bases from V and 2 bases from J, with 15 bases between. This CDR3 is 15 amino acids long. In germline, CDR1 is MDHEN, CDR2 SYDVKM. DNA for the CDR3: TGTGCCAGCAGCGCCCCTAGCCAACTCACAGATACGCAGTATTTT. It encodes CASSAPSQLTDTQYF.

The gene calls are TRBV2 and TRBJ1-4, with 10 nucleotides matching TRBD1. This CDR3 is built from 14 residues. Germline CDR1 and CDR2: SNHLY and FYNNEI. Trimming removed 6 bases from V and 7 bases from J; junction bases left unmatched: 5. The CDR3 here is CASRSGTGAEKLFF. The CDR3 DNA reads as TGTGCCAGCAGGTCGGGGACAGGGGCTGAAAAACTGTTTTTT.

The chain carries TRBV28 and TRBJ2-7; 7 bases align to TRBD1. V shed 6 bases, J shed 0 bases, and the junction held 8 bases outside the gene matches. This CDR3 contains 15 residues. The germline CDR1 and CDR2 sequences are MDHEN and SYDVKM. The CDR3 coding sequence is TGTGCCAGCAGCCGTACCGGGGACAGCTCCTACGAGCAGTACTTC. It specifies CASSRTGDSSYEQYF.

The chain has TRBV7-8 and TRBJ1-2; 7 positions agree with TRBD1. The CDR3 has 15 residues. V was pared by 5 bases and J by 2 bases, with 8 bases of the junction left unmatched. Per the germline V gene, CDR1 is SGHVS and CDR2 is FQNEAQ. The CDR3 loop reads CASSLRGQRNYGYTF. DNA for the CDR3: TGTGCCAGCAGCCTCCGGGGACAGAGAAACTATGGCTACACCTTC.

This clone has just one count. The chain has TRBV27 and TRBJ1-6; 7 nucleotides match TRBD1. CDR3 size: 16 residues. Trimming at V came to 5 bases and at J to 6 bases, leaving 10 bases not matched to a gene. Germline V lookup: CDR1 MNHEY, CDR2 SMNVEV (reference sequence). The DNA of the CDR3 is TGTGCCAGCAGTCTATTCGGGACAGTACTTAATTCACCCCTCCACTTT. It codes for CASSLFGTVLNSPLHF.

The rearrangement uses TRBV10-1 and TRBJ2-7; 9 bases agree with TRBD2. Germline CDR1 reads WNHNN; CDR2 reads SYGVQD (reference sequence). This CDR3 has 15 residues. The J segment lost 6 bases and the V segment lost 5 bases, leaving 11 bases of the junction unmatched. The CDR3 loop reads CASSPSLAGSREQYF. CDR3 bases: TGCGCCAGCAGTCCGAGCCTAGCGGGAAGTCGCGAGCAGTACTTC.

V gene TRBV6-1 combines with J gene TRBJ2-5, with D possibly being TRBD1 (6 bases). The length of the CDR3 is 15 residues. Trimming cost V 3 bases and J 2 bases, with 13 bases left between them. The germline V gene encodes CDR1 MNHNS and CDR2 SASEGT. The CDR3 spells CASSDGGSIQETQYF. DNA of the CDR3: TGTGCCAGCAGTGATGGGGGCTCCATACAAGAGACCCAGTACTTC.

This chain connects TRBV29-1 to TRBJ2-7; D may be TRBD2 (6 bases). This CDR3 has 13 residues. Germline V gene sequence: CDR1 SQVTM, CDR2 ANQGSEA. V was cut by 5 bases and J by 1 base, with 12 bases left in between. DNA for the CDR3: TGCAGCGTTCTGGACTACCGTTCCTACGAGCAGTACTTC. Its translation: CSVLDYRSYEQYF.

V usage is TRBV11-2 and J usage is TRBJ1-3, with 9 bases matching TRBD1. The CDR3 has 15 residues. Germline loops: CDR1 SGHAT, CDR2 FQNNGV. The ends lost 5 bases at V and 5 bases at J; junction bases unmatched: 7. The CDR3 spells CASSDRDRERNTIYF. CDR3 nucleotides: TGTGCCAGCAGCGACCGGGACAGGGAAAGAAACACCATATATTTT.

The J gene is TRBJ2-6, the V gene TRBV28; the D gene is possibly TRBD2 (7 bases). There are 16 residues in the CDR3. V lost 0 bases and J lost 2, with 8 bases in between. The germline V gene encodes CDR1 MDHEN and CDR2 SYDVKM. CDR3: CASSLWGGPGANVLTF. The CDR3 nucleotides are TGTGCCAGCAGTTTATGGGGGGGGCCTGGGGCCAACGTCCTGACTTTC.